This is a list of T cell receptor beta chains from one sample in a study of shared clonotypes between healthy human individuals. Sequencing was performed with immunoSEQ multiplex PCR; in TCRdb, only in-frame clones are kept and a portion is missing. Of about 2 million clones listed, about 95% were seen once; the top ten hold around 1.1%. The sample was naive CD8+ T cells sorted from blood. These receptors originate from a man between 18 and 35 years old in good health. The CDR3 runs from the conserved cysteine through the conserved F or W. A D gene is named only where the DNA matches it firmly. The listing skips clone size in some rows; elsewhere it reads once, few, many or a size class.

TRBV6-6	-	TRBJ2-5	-	TGTGCCAGCAGTTCCCTATTGACTAGTTTGGAGACCCAGTACTTC	CASSSLLTSLETQYF
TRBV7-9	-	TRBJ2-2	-	TGTGCCAGCAGCTCCCTTGAGGGCGCGAGCACCGGGGAGCTGTTTTTT	CASSSLEGASTGELFF
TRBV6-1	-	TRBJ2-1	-	TGTGCCAGCAGTGAAGCTCGGGGTGAGCAGTTCTTC	CASSEARGEQFF
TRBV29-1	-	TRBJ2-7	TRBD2	TGCAGCGTTGCGAGCGGGATCTCCTACGAGCAGTACTTC	CSVASGISYEQYF
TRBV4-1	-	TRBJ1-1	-	TGCGCCAGCAGCCAAGAAGAGGGCTGGGACACTGAAGCTTTCTTT	CASSQEEGWDTEAFF
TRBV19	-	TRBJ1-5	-	TGTGCCAGTAGTATAGCGGGGAACCAGCCCCAGCATTTT	CASSIAGNQPQHF
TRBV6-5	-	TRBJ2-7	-	TGTGCCAGCAGTCGCCGGGACAAAGACTACGAGCAGTACTTC	CASSRRDKDYEQYF
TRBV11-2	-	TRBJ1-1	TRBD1	TGTGCCAGCAGCTTCGGGAGGGGGCTAATGAACACTGAAGCTTTCTTT	CASSFGRGLMNTEAFF
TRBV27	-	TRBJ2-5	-	TGTGCCAGCAAATCGGTCCTTGAGACCCAGTACTTC	CASKSVLETQYF
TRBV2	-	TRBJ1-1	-	TGTGCCAGCATTTTTGTCCCTGGGGGCGAGGGAATGAACACTGAAGCTTTCTTT	CASIFVPGGEGMNTEAFF
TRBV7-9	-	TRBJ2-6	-	TGTGCCAGCAGCCAGCACAGGGGAGGTGGGGCCAACGTCCTGACTTTC	CASSQHRGGGANVLTF
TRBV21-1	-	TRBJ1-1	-	TGTGCCAGCAGCAAAGTGGCCAGGCGGGATGAATTGATGAACACTGAAGCTTTCTTT	CASSKVARRDELMNTEAFF
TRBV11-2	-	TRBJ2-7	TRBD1	TGTGCCAGCCAACAGGGGTACTACGAGCAGTACTTC	CASQQGYYEQYF
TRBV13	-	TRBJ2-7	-	TGTGCCAGCAGCCTTATCTCGGGAAACGAGCAGTACTTC	CASSLISGNEQYF
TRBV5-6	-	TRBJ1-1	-	TGTGCCAGCAACTTGGCAGGCACCACTGAAGCTTTCTTT	CASNLAGTTEAFF
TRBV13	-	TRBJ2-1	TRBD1	TGTGCCAGCAGCTGGGGACAGGGACAGTACAATGAGCAGTTCTTC	CASSWGQGQYNEQFF
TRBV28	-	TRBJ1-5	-	TGTGCCAGCTCGTTCCAGCCCCAGCATTTT	CASSFQPQHF
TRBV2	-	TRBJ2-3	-	TGTGCCAGCAGTGAGGCCTCAAGCGGAACAGATACGCAGTATTTT	CASSEASSGTDTQYF
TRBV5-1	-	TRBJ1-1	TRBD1	TGCGCCAGCACTAAAGGGACAGAGTCTAACACTGAAGCTTTCTTT	CASTKGTESNTEAFF
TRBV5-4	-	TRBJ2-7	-	TGTGCCAGCAGCTTGGGAAGTAGTTTCTCCTACGAGCAGTACTTC	CASSLGSSFSYEQYF
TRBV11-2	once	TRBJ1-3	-	TGTGCCAGCAGCTTAGATCCATACTCTGGAAACACCATATATTTT	CASSLDPYSGNTIYF
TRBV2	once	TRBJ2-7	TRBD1	TGTGCCAGCAGATGGGGACAGGGCCACGAGCAGTACTTC	CASRWGQGHEQYF
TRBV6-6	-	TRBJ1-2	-	TGTGCCAGCTCTCCCCCGGACACGGGAGGGTATGGCTACACCTTC	CASSPPDTGGYGYTF
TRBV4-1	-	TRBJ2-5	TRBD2	TGCGCCAGCAGCCAAGTTGAGCGGGGGTCCCAAGAGACCCAGTACTTC	CASSQVERGSQETQYF
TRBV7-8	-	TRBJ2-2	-	TGTGCCAGCAGCTTAGCAGCAACCGGGGAGCTGTTTTTT	CASSLAATGELFF
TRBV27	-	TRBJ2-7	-	TGTGCCAGCGCTCATAACAGGGAGTACGGCGAGCAGTACTTC	CASAHNREYGEQYF
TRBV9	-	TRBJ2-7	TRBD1	TGTGCCAGCAGTTATGACAGGGGGCCCTACGAGCAGTACTTC	CASSYDRGPYEQYF